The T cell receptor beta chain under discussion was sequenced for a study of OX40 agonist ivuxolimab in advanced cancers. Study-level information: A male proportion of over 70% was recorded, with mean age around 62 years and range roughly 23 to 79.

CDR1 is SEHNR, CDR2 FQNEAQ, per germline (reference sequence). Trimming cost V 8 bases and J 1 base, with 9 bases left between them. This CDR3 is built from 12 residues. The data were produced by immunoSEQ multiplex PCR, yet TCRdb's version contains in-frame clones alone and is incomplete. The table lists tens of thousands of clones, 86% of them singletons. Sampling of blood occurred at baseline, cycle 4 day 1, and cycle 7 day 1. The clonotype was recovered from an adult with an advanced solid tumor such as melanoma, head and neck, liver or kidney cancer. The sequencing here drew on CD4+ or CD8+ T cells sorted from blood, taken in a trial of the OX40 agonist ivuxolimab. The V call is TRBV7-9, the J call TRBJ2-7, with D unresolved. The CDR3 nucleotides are TGTGCCAGCGGCCGACTTTCCTACGAGCAGTACTTC. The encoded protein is CASGRLSYEQYF.